In its sample, the clone carrying this T cell receptor beta chain was seen a few times. The patients, who ranged from 18 to 65 in age, presented with newly diagnosed hyperthyroidism lasting under 2 months. Pregnant or lactating patients were excluded, as were those with uncontrolled infection or other autoimmune disease. The data originate from a study of T cells in Graves' hyperthyroidism and ophthalmopathy. TCR beta CDR3 regions were amplified from RNA. The HTBI primer set was used in a first-round RT-PCR of the TCR CDR3. A single record per CDR3 protein comes from TCRdb applying MiXCR to the multiplex PCR reads. Altogether some 500,000 distinct CDR3 sequences are present, around 14% being singletons, with the ten largest covering roughly 17%. Trimming removed 7 bases at V and 7 bases at J, with 17 bases between. The length of the CDR3 is 13 residues. Germline V gene lookup returns CDR1 LNHDA and CDR2 SQIVND (reference sequence).

This receptor was identified in a woman under 30 with Graves' hyperthyroidism. The chain joins TRBV19 to TRBJ2-7; possible D gene TRBD2, 6 bases. Sequencing was performed on blood. The chain's CDR3 is CASMWRDPCEQYF. In nucleotides, the CDR3 is TGTGCCAGTATGTGGCGGGATCCCTGTGAGCAGTACTTC.